This TCR beta chain was profiled in a study of cytomegalovirus exposure and HLA in healthy donors. Study context: Researchers found that roughly 77% of 300 to 450 genotyped donors fell within the Caucasian-associated ancestry cluster. Overall study results and limits: In vitro, a few CMV-associated chains proved specific for CMV antigens.

PCR involved 60 Vbeta and 13 Jbeta primers. The assay was immunoSEQ multiplex PCR, and TCRdb's table has in-frame clones only and misses some. This repertoire shows about 93,000 clones, roughly four fifths found once; its top ten account for 3% to 4%. A remark on this clone: Its antigen is as yet unknown.

Trimming at V came to 0 bases and at J to 8 bases, leaving 4 bases not matched to a gene. Germline V gene data show CDR1 as SGDLS and CDR2 as YYNGEE. This CDR3 has 14 residues. The source of this sequence is a man aged 50 to 60 in good health and CMV-seronegative. This chain joins TRBV9 and TRBJ1-2; 10 bases agree with TRBD1. Sequencing input: PBMCs. This chain's CDR3 is CASSVGQGARGYTF. DNA of the CDR3: TGTGCCAGCAGCGTAGGACAGGGGGCGCGGGGCTACACCTTC.